This T cell receptor (beta chain) was captured in a study of cytomegalovirus exposure and HLA in healthy donors. CDR1 and CDR2 (germline): SGHKS, YYEKEE (reference sequence). The CDR3 is 17 amino acids. V lost 0 bases and J 0 bases, leaving 12 bases between the germline ends. Concerning this clone: What it binds is not known.

It was with 60 Vbeta and 13 Jbeta primers that the PCR ran. Using immunoSEQ multiplex PCR, the repertoire was profiled, and TCRdb retains in-frame clones only, with some absent. The repertoire holds about 140,000 clones, with 72% as singletons. Study results and caveats: At a 0.05 false discovery rate, a later analysis found approximately 17,000 TCR beta sequences to be associated with HLA alleles. Some V segments could not be told apart, so they were left out, TRBV6-2 and TRBV6-3 among them. Analyses of presence and absence presupposed an approximately uniform sequencing depth across donors.

This clonotype originated in a man in his forties in good health and CMV-seronegative. The chain combines TRBV5-5 with TRBJ1-4; D is ambiguous. Sequencing was done on a sample of PBMCs. This chain's CDR3 is CASSLAPAGATNEKLFF. CDR3 nucleotide sequence: TGTGCCAGCAGCTTGGCCCCGGCAGGTGCAACTAATGAAAAACTGTTTTTT.